This T cell receptor (beta chain) originates from a study of blood T cell repertoires in COVID-19. Study background: The study drew acute and convalescent COVID-19 samples from the United States, Italy and Spain. Sample material is recorded as cDNA or gDNA derived from T cells, B-cell-depleted T cells, or PBMCs.

CDR1 MDHEN and CDR2 SYDVKM come from the germline V gene. Between the trimmed V and J ends, which lost 2 bases and 5 bases, there was a span of 16 bases. This CDR3 is built from 16 residues. The age range of participants was 18 to 89 years, with residence in about two dozen US areas. All recovered Cohort 3 donors got two negative PCRs, got clearance, or saw symptom resolution. The protocol was immunoSEQ multiplex PCR, while the TCRdb copy is restricted to in-frame clones and leaves out a portion. The table includes 310,000 or so clones, about nine tenths detected once. The sample comprised PBMCs or T cells enriched from blood (not recorded which). This chain uses TRBV28 with TRBJ1-5, with no clear D. The TCR comes from a woman in her late teens or twenties who had recovered from COVID-19. The CDR3 DNA reads as TGTGCCAGCAGTTTAAGGCAGCGTCCTACGCATCAGCCCCAGCATTTT. The encoded protein is CASSLRQRPTHQPQHF.